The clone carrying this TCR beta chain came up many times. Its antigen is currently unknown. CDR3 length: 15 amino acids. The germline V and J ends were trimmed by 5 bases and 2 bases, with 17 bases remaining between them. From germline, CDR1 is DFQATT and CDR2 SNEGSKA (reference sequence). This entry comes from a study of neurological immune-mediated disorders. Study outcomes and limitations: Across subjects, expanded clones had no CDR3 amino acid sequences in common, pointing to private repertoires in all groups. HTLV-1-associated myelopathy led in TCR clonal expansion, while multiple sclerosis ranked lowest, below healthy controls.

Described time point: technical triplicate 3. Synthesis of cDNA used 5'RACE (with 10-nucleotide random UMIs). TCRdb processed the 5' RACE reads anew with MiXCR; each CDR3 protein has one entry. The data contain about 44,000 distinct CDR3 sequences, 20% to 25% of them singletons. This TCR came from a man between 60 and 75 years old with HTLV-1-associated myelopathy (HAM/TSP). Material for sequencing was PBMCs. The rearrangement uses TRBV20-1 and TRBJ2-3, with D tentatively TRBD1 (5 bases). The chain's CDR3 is CSAPQGLRYTDTQYF. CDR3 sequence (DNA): TGCAGTGCTCCGCAGGGTCTTCGGTACACAGATACGCAGTATTTT.